The present T cell receptor (beta chain) was sequenced within a study of T cell responses to AZD1222 COVID-19 vaccine. This table comes from immunoSEQ multiplex PCR, and its TCRdb copy is limited to in-frame clones, with some not included. The sample comprises under 200,000 clones, roughly 89% of which are singletons, and approximately 0.97% rests with the top ten. Note on this clone: Its target is not known.

Whole-study findings and limits: White British donors predominated, females outnumbered males, and clonal diversity was possibly underestimated. Unmutated variant regions are reportedly targeted by nearly half of spike-specific TCRs. Recipients of AZD1222 seropositive at baseline numbered only 6 or 7. The span of vaccine-associated CD4 TCRs extended across spike, with dominance at 160-218 and 743-854.

V gave up 5 bases and J gave up 4 bases; unmatched junction bases: 5. CDR3 length: 17 amino acids. CDR1 and CDR2 from the germline V gene are MNHEY and SVGEGT. This TCR came from an adult who received the AZD1222 COVID-19 vaccine. This chain links TRBV6-2 or TRBV6-3 with TRBJ2-2, with TRBD2 matching 15 bases. The sample in question was peripheral blood, obtained 28 days after the second AZD1222 dose. CDR3 sequence reads: CASSPGLAGGPTGELFF. The CDR3 DNA follows: TGTGCCAGCAGTCCAGGACTAGCGGGGGGGCCCACCGGGGAGCTGTTTTTT.